This T cell receptor (beta chain) was sequenced during a study of blood T cell repertoires in COVID-19. This CDR3 contains 14 residues. The ends lost 8 bases at V and 6 bases at J; junction bases unmatched: 5. Germline V gives CDR1 MNHEY, CDR2 SVGAGI. Sequenced by immunoSEQ multiplex PCR; TCRdb stores in-frame clones only, minus some. The sample has about 170,000 clones; 83% are singletons. The sample was PBMCs or T cells enriched from blood (not recorded which). The V gene is TRBV6-5, the J gene TRBJ1-5; 12 bases map to TRBD1. The receptor comes from a woman aged 45-65 years in a cohort exposed to, infected with or recovered from COVID-19 (not recorded which). CDR3 sequence reads: CASSGTGGGQPQHF. The CDR3 nucleotides are TGTGCCAGCTCCGGGACAGGGGGCGGTCAGCCCCAGCATTTT.